This T cell receptor beta chain was retrieved from a study of molecular identifiers for immune sequencing clone quantification (dated 2018 in TCRdb). Turning to the overall study: For a replicate experiment, RNA from around 20,000 or 99,000 naive CD8 T cells was divided into five aliquots, and four of the five aliquots were sequenced. The study was a methods study using CD8 T cells to benchmark molecular-identifier clustering-based TCR repertoire sequencing (MIDCIRS) and TCR RNA copy counting.

The germline ends are 13 bases apart after V is trimmed by 3 bases and J by 2 bases. The CDR3 starts with the cysteine, ends with the phenylalanine, and has 15 residues. CDR3 DNA only is kept here, 45 bases in frame from base 1. In the germline V gene (reference sequence), CDR1 corresponds to MNHEY and CDR2 to SMNVEV. The library was obtained by PCR. Sequenced using an Illumina HiSeq 4000. Bulk TCR libraries were made following a previously described method, with the TCR primers given in Table S5. The Qiagen AllPrep DNA/RNA kit was used to purify total RNA. Before analysis, reads from multiple sequencing runs of one library were combined. The original methods were these. Reads were retained only if their TCR constant sequence matched exactly, and those retained reads were trimmed to 150 nt and grouped according to their 12-nt molecular barcodes. Reads in each barcode group were sub-clustered using a 15% Levenshtein threshold, and a quality-weighted consensus sequence was built for each RNA molecule. Non-functional sequences were discarded, and so were lower-count sequences lying one edit away from another sequence. Barcode sub-clusters with fewer than 20% of the maximum read count were removed, based on fitting two negative binomial distributions. The raw public reads went through TCRdb reprocessing: fastp at Q25, MiXCR clone calling, in-frame beta chains kept. All rows with the same CDR3 protein become a single entry with the most common DNA and genes. TCRdb's processing, not the authors', yielded these V and J calls. The sample records about 89,000 distinct CDR3 sequences, around 20% of which are singletons. Roughly 0.85% of the sample goes to the ten largest clones.

Libraries of naive CD8 T cells were built from around 18,000 to 910,000 sorted cells, with 10%, 30% or 50% of the purified RNA used. Naive CD8 T cells were FACS-sorted as CD8+CD4-CCR7+CD45RA+ on a BD FACSAria II into RLT Plus buffer. To test detection sensitivity, Jurkat RNA equivalent to more than 8 TCR copies was spiked into samples of roughly 18,000-1,000,000 naive CD8 T cells. Enrichment of CD8 T cells was performed with RosetteSep CD8+ T Cell Enrichment Cocktail and Ficoll-Paque, after which ACK red cell lysis was carried out. Overall results and qualifications from the work: The naive libraries included spiked-in Jurkat TCR RNA (roughly 9 copies' worth), and this RNA is not part of the donor repertoire. Modeling gave about 3 recovered TCR RNA copies per cell versus about 10 by digital PCR, implying around 31% capture efficiency. Spiked-in Jurkat TCR RNA equal to a single cell's worth was reported to be detectable even within one million naive CD8 T cells. In CMV-specific effector cells, over 98% of molecules were held by clones above 20 RNA copies, whereas under 1% of molecules were held by such clones in naive cells. When barcode sub-clustering was not used, chimeric consensus sequences inflated TCR diversity, with chimeras reaching as high as 47%. Identical TCR molecules sharing a barcode could cause highly expanded clone sizes to be underestimated.

This clonotype was seen ten or more times. It lacks a known antigen. No clone much larger than this one lies a single base away; base qualities are absent. This receptor chain uses TRBV27 and TRBJ1-2; D gene: possibly TRBD1, on 6 matching bases. The sequence derives from a human donor in good health. Some libraries in this study had Jurkat cell RNA spiked in. Sequenced material: naive CD8+ T cells from blood, with Jurkat cell RNA spiked in. The cell subset or site tag for this specimen amounts to: FACS-sorted CD8+CD4-CCR7+CD45RA+ naive T cells. DNA sequence: TGTGCCAGCAGTTTGAGTTCCGGGGGCAACTATGGCTACACCTTC. Its protein reads: CASSLSSGGNYGYTF.